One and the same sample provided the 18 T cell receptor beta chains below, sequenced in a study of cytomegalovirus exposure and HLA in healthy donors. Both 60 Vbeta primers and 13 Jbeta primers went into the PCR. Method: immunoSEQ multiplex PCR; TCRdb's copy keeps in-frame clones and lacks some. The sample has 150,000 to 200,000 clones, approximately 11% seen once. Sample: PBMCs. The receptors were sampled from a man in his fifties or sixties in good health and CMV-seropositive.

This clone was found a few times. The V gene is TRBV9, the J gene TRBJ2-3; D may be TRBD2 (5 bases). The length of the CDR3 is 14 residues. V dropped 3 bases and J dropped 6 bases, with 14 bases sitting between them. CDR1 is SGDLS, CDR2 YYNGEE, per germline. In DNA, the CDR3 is TGTGCCAGCAGCGGAGGGAGCTGGCGGGATACGCAGTATTTT. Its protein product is CASSGGSWRDTQYF.

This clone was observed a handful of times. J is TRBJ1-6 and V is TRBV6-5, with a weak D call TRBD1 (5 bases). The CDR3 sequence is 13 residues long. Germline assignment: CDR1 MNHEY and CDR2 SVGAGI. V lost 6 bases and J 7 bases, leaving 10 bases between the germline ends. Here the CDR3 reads CASSLSGNSPLHF. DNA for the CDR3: TGTGCCAGCAGCCTCTCAGGGAATTCACCCCTCCACTTT.

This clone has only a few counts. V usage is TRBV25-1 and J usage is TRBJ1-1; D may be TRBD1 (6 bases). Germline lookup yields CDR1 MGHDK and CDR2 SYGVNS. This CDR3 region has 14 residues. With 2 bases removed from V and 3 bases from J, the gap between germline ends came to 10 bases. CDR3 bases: TGTGCCAGCAGTGAAGCAGGGGCGCACACTGAAGCTTTCTTT. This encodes CASSEAGAHTEAFF.

CDR3 sequence: CASSGGQNNSPLHF. CDR3 coding DNA: TGTGCCAGCAGCGGGGGACAAAATAATTCACCCCTCCACTTT. This chain links TRBV9 with TRBJ1-6; D may be TRBD1 (6 bases). CDR3 length equals 14 residues. The V end was cut by 3 bases, the J end by 5 bases, with 9 bases between. CDR1 is SGDLS and CDR2 is YYNGEE in the germline V gene.

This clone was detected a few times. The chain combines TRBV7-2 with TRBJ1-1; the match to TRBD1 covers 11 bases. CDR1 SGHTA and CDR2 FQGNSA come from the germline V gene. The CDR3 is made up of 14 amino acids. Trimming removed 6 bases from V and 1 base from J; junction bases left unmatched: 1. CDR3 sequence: CASSGQGANTEAFF. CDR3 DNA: TGTGCCAGCAGTGGACAGGGGGCGAACACTGAAGCTTTCTTT.

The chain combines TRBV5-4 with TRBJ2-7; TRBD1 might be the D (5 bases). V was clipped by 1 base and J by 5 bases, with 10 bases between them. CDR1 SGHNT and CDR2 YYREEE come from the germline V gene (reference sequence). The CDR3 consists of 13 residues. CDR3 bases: TGTGCCAGCAGCTTGCAGGGTCGCCACGAGCAGTACTTC. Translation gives CASSLQGRHEQYF.

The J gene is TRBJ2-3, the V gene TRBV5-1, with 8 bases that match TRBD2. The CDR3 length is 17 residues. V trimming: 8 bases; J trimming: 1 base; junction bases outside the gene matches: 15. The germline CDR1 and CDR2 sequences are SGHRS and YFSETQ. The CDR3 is CASRQRGSQLGTDTQYF. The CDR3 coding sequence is TGCGCCAGTAGACAGCGGGGGAGCCAGCTTGGCACAGATACGCAGTATTTT.

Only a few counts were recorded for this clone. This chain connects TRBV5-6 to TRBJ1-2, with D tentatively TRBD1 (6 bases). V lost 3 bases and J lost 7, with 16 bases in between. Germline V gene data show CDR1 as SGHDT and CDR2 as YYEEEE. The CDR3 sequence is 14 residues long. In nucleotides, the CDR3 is TGTGCCAGCAGCTCTCCGGGGACATTATTTGGCTACACCTTC. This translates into CASSSPGTLFGYTF.

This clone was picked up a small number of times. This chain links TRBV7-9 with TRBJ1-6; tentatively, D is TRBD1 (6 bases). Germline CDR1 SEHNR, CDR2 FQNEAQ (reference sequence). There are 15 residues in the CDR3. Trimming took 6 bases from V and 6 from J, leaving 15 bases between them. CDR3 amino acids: CASRNTGTLNSPLHF. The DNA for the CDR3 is TGTGCCAGCAGAAATACAGGGACCCTTAATTCACCCCTCCACTTT.

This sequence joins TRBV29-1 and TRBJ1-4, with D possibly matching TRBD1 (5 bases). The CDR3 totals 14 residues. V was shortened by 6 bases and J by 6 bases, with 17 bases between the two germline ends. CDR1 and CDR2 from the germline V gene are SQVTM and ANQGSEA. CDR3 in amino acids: CSVLGRTDDEKLFF. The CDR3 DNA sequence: TGCAGCGTGTTGGGGCGGACGGACGATGAAAAACTGTTTTTT.

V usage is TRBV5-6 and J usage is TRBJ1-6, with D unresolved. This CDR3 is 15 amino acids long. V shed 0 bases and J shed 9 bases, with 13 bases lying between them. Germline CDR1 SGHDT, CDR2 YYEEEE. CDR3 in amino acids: CASSLGGISGSPLHF. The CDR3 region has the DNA TGTGCCAGCAGCTTGGGAGGGATCTCCGGTTCACCCCTCCACTTT.

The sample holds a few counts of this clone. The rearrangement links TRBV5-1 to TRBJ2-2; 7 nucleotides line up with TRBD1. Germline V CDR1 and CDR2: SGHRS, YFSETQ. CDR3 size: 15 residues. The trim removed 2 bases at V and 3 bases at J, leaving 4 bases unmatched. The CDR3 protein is CASSFRQGDTGELFF. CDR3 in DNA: TGCGCCAGCAGCTTCCGACAGGGAGACACCGGGGAGCTGTTTTTT.

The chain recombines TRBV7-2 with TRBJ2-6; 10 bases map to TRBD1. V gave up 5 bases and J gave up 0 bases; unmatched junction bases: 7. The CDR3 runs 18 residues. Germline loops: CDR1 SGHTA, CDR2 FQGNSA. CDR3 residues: CASSQRTGGLSGANVLTF. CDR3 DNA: TGTGCCAGCAGCCAGCGGACAGGGGGTCTCTCTGGGGCCAACGTCCTGACTTTC. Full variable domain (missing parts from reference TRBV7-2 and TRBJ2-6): GAGVSQSPSNKVTEKGKDVELRCDPISGHTALYWYRQSLGQGLEFLIYFQGNSAPDKSGLPSDRFSAERTGGSVSTLTIQRTQQEDSAVYLCASSQRTGGLSGANVLTFGAGSRLTVL.

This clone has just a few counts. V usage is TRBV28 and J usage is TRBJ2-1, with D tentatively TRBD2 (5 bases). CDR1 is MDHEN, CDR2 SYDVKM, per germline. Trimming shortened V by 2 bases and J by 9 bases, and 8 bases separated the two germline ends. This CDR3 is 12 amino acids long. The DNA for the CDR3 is TGTGCCAGCAGTTTAGGTCGGGGTGAGCAGTTCTTC. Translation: CASSLGRGEQFF.

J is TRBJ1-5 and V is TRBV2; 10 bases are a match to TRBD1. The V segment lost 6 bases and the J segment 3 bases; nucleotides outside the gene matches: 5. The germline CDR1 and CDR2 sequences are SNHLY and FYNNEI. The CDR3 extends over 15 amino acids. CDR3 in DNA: TGTGCCAGCAGGACAGGGGGCTTTACCAATCAGCCCCAGCATTTT. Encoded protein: CASRTGGFTNQPQHF.

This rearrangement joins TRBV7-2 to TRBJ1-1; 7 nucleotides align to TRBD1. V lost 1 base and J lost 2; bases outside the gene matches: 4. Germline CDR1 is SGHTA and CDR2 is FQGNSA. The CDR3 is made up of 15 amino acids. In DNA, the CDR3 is TGTGCCAGCAGCTTAGTCGGGACAGCCAACACTGAAGCTTTCTTT. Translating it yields CASSLVGTANTEAFF.

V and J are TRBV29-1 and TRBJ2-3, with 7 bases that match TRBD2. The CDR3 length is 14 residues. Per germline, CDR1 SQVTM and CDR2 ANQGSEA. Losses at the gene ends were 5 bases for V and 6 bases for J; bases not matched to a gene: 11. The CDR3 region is CSVPTPGGGDTQYF. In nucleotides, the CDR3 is TGCAGCGTTCCCACTCCCGGGGGAGGGGATACGCAGTATTTT.

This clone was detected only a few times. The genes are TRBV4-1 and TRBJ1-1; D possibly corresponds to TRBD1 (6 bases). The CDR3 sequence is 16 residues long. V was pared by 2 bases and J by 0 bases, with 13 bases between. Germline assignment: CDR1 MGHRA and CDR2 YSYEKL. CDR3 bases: TGCGCCAGCAGCCAAAATCAGGGGTTCATGAACACTGAAGCTTTCTTT. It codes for CASSQNQGFMNTEAFF.